This TCR beta chain was sequenced for a study of blood T cell repertoires in COVID-19. TCRdb's copy holds only in-frame clones and misses some; the assay was immunoSEQ multiplex PCR. The sample has about 64,000 clones, around three quarters seen once; the top ten hold approximately 5.6%. J lost 1 base, V lost 6 bases, and 10 bases had no gene match. This CDR3 contains 18 residues. Germline CDR1 is LNHDA and CDR2 is SQIVND (reference sequence). The sequencing input was peripheral blood. The chain recombines TRBV19 with TRBJ1-5; 12 bases fit TRBD1. The sequence came from a human donor in a cohort sampled during active COVID-19. The CDR3 bases are TGTGCCAGTAGAGTAGTGGGGACAGGGGGCTTCAGCAATCAGCCCCAGCATTTT. Its protein is CASRVVGTGGFSNQPQHF.